This is a list of T cell receptor beta chains from one sample in a study of human T cells and chemical hapten exposure. TCRdb called the 5' RACE reads again in MiXCR, with one record for every CDR3 protein. The sample records about 81,000 distinct CDR3 sequences, roughly 15% being singletons. The receptors here all came from a female donor in good health. CDR3s include the opening cysteine and the closing phenylalanine or tryptophan. The D gene is left open where the match is weak. Part of the rows lack a size; the others show once, few, many or a class for expanded clones.

v_gene	j_gene	abundance	d_gene	CDR3aa	CDR3nt
TRBV29-1	TRBJ1-2	few	-	CSVENGYTF	TGCAGCGTTGAGAACGGCTACACCTTC
TRBV29-1	TRBJ2-7	many	-	CSVVAGLLSEQYF	TGCAGCGTTGTAGCAGGTTTATTGAGCGAGCAGTACTTC
TRBV5-4	TRBJ1-1	-	-	CASSPVERRDTEAFF	TGTGCCAGCAGCCCGGTGGAACGTAGGGACACTGAAGCTTTCTTT
TRBV28	TRBJ2-7	few	TRBD1	CASSFDRGHGEQYF	TGTGCCAGCAGTTTCGACAGGGGGCACGGCGAGCAGTACTTC
TRBV7-2	TRBJ2-3	-	-	CASSPYRAGATDTQYF	TGTGCCAGCAGCCCATATAGGGCGGGGGCTACAGATACGCAGTATTTT
TRBV24-1	TRBJ2-3	-	-	CATSDSNWDGTQYF	TGTGCCACCAGTGACTCCAACTGGGACGGTACGCAGTATTTT
TRBV3-1	TRBJ1-4	-	TRBD1	CASSGTGQGTEKLFF	TGTGCCAGCAGCGGCACGGGACAGGGTACTGAAAAACTGTTTTTT
TRBV7-8	TRBJ1-5	few	-	CASSSQGTQHF	TGTGCCAGCAGCTCCCAGGGGACCCAGCATTTT
TRBV5-1	TRBJ1-4	-	-	CASSLVGTNEKLFF	TGCGCCAGCAGCTTGGTGGGGACTAATGAAAAACTGTTTTTT
TRBV5-6	TRBJ2-7	few	TRBD2	CASSFGLADAYEQYF	TGTGCCAGCAGCTTCGGACTAGCGGACGCCTACGAGCAGTACTTC
TRBV7-9	TRBJ1-1	-	-	CASSLVRGNTEAFF	TGTGCCAGCAGCTTAGTGAGAGGAAACACTGAAGCTTTCTTT
TRBV4-3	TRBJ2-1	-	TRBD1	CASSPRVMTGKEQFF	TGCGCCAGCAGCCCTCGAGTTATGACAGGGAAGGAGCAGTTCTTC
TRBV12-3/TRBV12-4	TRBJ1-2	-	-	CASGGDAYGYTF	TGTGCCAGCGGGGGGGACGCCTATGGCTACACCTTC
TRBV30	TRBJ2-5	few	TRBD2	CAWRRGGPQETQYF	TGTGCCTGGAGGCGCGGGGGGCCCCAAGAGACCCAGTACTTC
TRBV29-1	TRBJ1-1	many	-	CSVEDQGNTEAFF	TGCAGCGTTGAGGATCAGGGGAACACTGAAGCTTTCTTT
TRBV12-3/TRBV12-4	TRBJ2-1	few	-	CASRSNSDNEQFF	TGTGCCAGCAGATCAAATAGTGACAATGAGCAGTTCTTC
TRBV20-1	TRBJ2-2	-	-	CSASRWIAGELFF	TGCAGTGCTAGCCGATGGATCGCCGGGGAGCTGTTTTTT
TRBV2	TRBJ2-1	-	-	CASRALNEQFF	TGTGCCAGCAGAGCGCTGAATGAGCAGTTCTTC
TRBV9	TRBJ2-1	few	TRBD2	CASSLSSTGGQREQFF	TGTGCCAGCAGCCTCTCCTCGACGGGGGGGCAGCGTGAGCAGTTCTTC
TRBV27	TRBJ1-6	-	TRBD1	CASNRQGPNSPLHF	TGTGCCAGCAACCGACAGGGACCTAATTCACCCCTCCACTTT
TRBV11-2	TRBJ2-7	-	-	CASSHHQGNEQYF	TGTGCCAGCAGCCACCATCAGGGAAACGAGCAGTACTTC
TRBV6-2/TRBV6-3	TRBJ2-7	-	TRBD1	CASSPHGTGDEQYF	TGTGCCAGCAGCCCCCACGGGACAGGGGACGAGCAGTACTTC
TRBV5-1	TRBJ1-5	few	TRBD1	CASSPTTGVGQPQHF	TGCGCCAGCAGCCCCACGACAGGGGTGGGTCAGCCCCAGCATTTT
TRBV20-1	TRBJ2-7	few	TRBD2	CSTGGSGYEQYF	TGCAGTACGGGGGGGAGCGGATACGAGCAGTACTTC
TRBV2	TRBJ1-4	few	TRBD1	CASKRDRGDSGEKLFF	TGTGCCAGCAAACGGGACAGGGGGGACTCGGGAGAAAAACTGTTTTTT
TRBV29-1	TRBJ1-2	many	TRBD1	CSVHRGYGYTF	TGCAGCGTGCACAGGGGATATGGCTACACCTTC
TRBV9	TRBJ1-6	-	-	CASSVGTSSYNSPLHF	TGTGCCAGCAGCGTCGGAACGAGCTCCTATAATTCACCCCTCCACTTT
TRBV3-1	TRBJ1-6	few	-	CASSQEMWYNDSPLHF	TGTGCCAGCAGCCAAGAAATGTGGTATAACGATTCACCCCTCCACTTT
TRBV4-2	TRBJ1-5	few	-	CASSRAGGLEPQHF	TGTGCCAGCAGCCGTGCTGGGGGCCTAGAGCCCCAGCATTTT
TRBV7-6	TRBJ2-5	-	-	CASSPSAGAQETQYF	TGTGCCAGCAGCCCGTCAGCCGGGGCCCAAGAGACCCAGTACTTC
TRBV7-6	TRBJ1-2	-	-	CASSLVEWSNGYTF	TGTGCCAGCAGCTTAGTTGAGTGGTCGAATGGCTACACCTTC
TRBV6-5	TRBJ1-5	-	TRBD1	CASSYSSRGSNQPQHF	TGTGCCAGCAGTTACTCGAGCAGGGGGAGCAATCAGCCCCAGCATTTT
TRBV15	TRBJ1-4	many	-	CATTPKGTNEKLFF	TGTGCCACCACCCCGAAGGGGACTAATGAAAAACTGTTTTTT
TRBV4-3	TRBJ1-1	-	TRBD1	CASSQDLGTGPLDTEAFF	TGCGCCAGCAGCCAAGATTTGGGGACAGGGCCCTTGGACACTGAAGCTTTCTTT
TRBV2	TRBJ1-2	few	-	CASSEGADYGYTF	TGTGCCAGCAGTGAGGGGGCAGACTATGGCTACACCTTC
TRBV4-1	TRBJ2-1	many	-	CASSLLALGEYNEQFF	TGCGCCAGCAGCCTTCTAGCGTTAGGAGAGTACAATGAGCAGTTCTTC
TRBV7-9	TRBJ1-6	few	-	CASSSNTGFGSPLHF	TGTGCCAGCAGCTCTAATACAGGGTTCGGTTCACCCCTCCACTTT
TRBV5-4	TRBJ2-2	many	-	CASSLVPNREGELFF	TGTGCCAGCAGCTTGGTTCCCAACAGGGAGGGGGAGCTGTTTTTT
TRBV3-1	TRBJ2-1	few	TRBD2	CASSRISGSSYNEQFF	TGTGCCAGCAGCCGCATTAGCGGGAGCTCCTACAATGAGCAGTTCTTC
TRBV7-2	TRBJ1-2	-	-	CASSSEALNNYGYTF	TGTGCCAGCAGCTCAGAAGCCTTGAATAACTATGGCTACACCTTC
TRBV27	TRBJ1-1	few	-	CASSSAAPNTEAFF	TGTGCCAGCAGTTCGGCAGCCCCGAACACTGAAGCTTTCTTT
TRBV20-1	TRBJ2-1	few	-	CSAPGDGTLYNEQFF	TGCAGTGCCCCGGGGGACGGTACACTCTACAATGAGCAGTTCTTC
TRBV12-3/TRBV12-4	TRBJ2-2	-	-	CASSFKGTGELFF	TGTGCCAGCAGTTTTAAGGGAACCGGGGAGCTGTTTTTT
TRBV20-1	TRBJ1-5	-	-	CSAVEGGSGNQPQHF	TGCAGTGCCGTCGAGGGGGGCTCTGGCAATCAGCCCCAGCATTTT
TRBV11-2	TRBJ1-5	-	-	CASSLEAGRPQHF	TGTGCCAGCAGCTTAGAGGCCGGGAGGCCCCAGCATTTT
TRBV29-1	TRBJ1-6	-	-	CSARQANNSPLHF	TGCAGCGCTCGACAGGCGAATAATTCACCCCTCCACTTT
TRBV7-2	TRBJ1-2	-	-	CASSPPRDYGYTF	TGTGCCAGCAGCCCTCCCAGGGACTATGGCTACACCTTC
TRBV29-1	TRBJ2-5	-	-	CSVGRQIQETQYF	TGCAGCGTTGGTAGACAGATCCAAGAGACCCAGTACTTC
TRBV20-1	TRBJ2-1	few	TRBD2	CSGGLADYNEQFF	TGCAGTGGGGGCCTAGCGGATTACAATGAGCAGTTCTTC
TRBV6-1	TRBJ2-1	many	TRBD1	CASSWTGDNEQFF	TGTGCCAGCAGTTGGACAGGGGACAATGAGCAGTTCTTC
TRBV5-4	TRBJ2-1	-	TRBD2	CASSLTSEETVKQFF	TGTGCCAGCAGTTTGACTAGCGAGGAGACCGTGAAGCAGTTCTTC
TRBV11-3	TRBJ1-1	-	TRBD1	CASSSKTGNEAFF	TGTGCCAGCAGCTCAAAGACAGGGAATGAAGCTTTCTTT
TRBV3-1	TRBJ1-4	-	-	CASSQGSANEKLFF	TGTGCCAGCAGCCAAGGTTCAGCTAATGAAAAACTGTTTTTT
TRBV29-1	TRBJ2-7	few	TRBD1	CSVSHRGREDEQYF	TGCAGCGTTTCCCACAGGGGGAGAGAAGACGAGCAGTACTTC
TRBV6-2/TRBV6-3	TRBJ1-1	-	TRBD1	CASSPLYRGEAFF	TGTGCCAGCAGTCCTCTGTACAGGGGTGAAGCTTTCTTT
TRBV5-1	TRBJ1-1	few	-	CASSFAAGSGTEAFF	TGCGCCAGCAGCTTCGCAGCCGGGTCGGGCACTGAAGCTTTCTTT
TRBV21-1	TRBJ1-2	few	-	CASSKAQARPNYGYTF	TGTGCCAGCAGCAAAGCGCAGGCAAGGCCTAACTATGGCTACACCTTC
TRBV12-3/TRBV12-4	TRBJ1-1	-	TRBD1	CASSFGTAAGAEAFF	TGTGCCAGCAGTTTCGGGACAGCCGCTGGGGCTGAAGCTTTCTTT
TRBV4-3	TRBJ2-3	-	-	CASSQFGEAHTDTQYF	TGCGCCAGCAGCCAATTTGGCGAAGCCCACACAGATACGCAGTATTTT
TRBV4-3	TRBJ2-3	few	TRBD2	CASSQASGGSRTDTQYF	TGCGCCAGCAGCCAAGCTAGCGGGGGGAGTCGTACAGATACGCAGTATTTT